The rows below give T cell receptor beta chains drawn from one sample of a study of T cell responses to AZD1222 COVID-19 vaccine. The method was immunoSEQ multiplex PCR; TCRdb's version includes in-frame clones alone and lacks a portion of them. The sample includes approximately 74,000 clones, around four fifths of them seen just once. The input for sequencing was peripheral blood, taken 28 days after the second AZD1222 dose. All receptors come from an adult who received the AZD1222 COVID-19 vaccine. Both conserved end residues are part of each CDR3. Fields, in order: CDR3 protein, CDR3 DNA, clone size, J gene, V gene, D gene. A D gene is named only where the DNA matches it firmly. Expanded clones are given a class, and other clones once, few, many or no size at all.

CDR3 protein: CASSIGNSGSYEQYF; CDR3 DNA: TGTGCCAGTAGTATAGGCAATAGCGGCTCCTACGAGCAGTACTTC; clone size: few; J gene: TRBJ2-7; V gene: TRBV19; D gene: NA
CDR3 protein: CSATPGTNYGYTF; CDR3 DNA: TGCAGCGCCACCCCGGGGACTAACTATGGCTACACCTTC; clone size: NA; J gene: TRBJ1-2; V gene: TRBV29-1; D gene: NA
CDR3 protein: CASSLDYGYEQYF; CDR3 DNA: TGTGCCAGCAGTTTAGATTACGGCTACGAGCAGTACTTC; clone size: NA; J gene: TRBJ2-7; V gene: TRBV12-3/TRBV12-4; D gene: NA
CDR3 protein: CASSYEYPTNTEAFF; CDR3 DNA: TGTGCCAGCAGTTACGAGTATCCCACGAACACTGAAGCTTTCTTT; clone size: NA; J gene: TRBJ1-1; V gene: TRBV6-6; D gene: NA
CDR3 protein: CASSLSAWGTYTGELFF; CDR3 DNA: TGTGCCAGCAGTTTATCCGCCTGGGGCACTTACACCGGGGAGCTGTTTTTT; clone size: NA; J gene: TRBJ2-2; V gene: TRBV27; D gene: NA
CDR3 protein: CASTSTWGSYNEQFF; CDR3 DNA: TGCGCCAGCACCTCGACGTGGGGCTCCTACAATGAGCAGTTCTTC; clone size: NA; J gene: TRBJ2-1; V gene: TRBV4-1; D gene: NA
CDR3 protein: CASSHLAGGEETQYF; CDR3 DNA: TGTGCCAGCAGCCACTTAGCGGGGGGGGAAGAGACCCAGTACTTC; clone size: NA; J gene: TRBJ2-5; V gene: TRBV3-1/TRBV3-2; D gene: TRBD2
CDR3 protein: CASPGLTTNEKLFF; CDR3 DNA: TGTGCCAGCCCCGGATTGACAACTAATGAAAAACTGTTTTTT; clone size: NA; J gene: TRBJ1-4; V gene: TRBV5-4; D gene: NA
CDR3 protein: CSVTTRRGTDTQYF; CDR3 DNA: TGCAGCGTTACGACAAGGCGGGGCACAGATACGCAGTATTTT; clone size: NA; J gene: TRBJ2-3; V gene: TRBV29-1; D gene: NA
CDR3 protein: CASSFQVGSTDTQYF; CDR3 DNA: TGTGCCAGCAGCTTTCAGGTCGGAAGCACAGATACGCAGTATTTT; clone size: NA; J gene: TRBJ2-3; V gene: TRBV7-9; D gene: NA
CDR3 protein: CASSRTGGDEKLFF; CDR3 DNA: TGTGCCAGCAGCCGGACAGGGGGAGACGAAAAACTGTTTTTT; clone size: NA; J gene: TRBJ1-4; V gene: TRBV7-9; D gene: TRBD1
CDR3 protein: CASSLGARGLGTEAFF; CDR3 DNA: TGTGCCAGCAGCTTAGGAGCTCGCGGGCTGGGTACTGAAGCTTTCTTT; clone size: NA; J gene: TRBJ1-1; V gene: TRBV7-2; D gene: NA
CDR3 protein: CASSLETSDTDTQYF; CDR3 DNA: TGTGCCAGCAGCTTAGAAACTAGCGACACAGATACGCAGTATTTT; clone size: NA; J gene: TRBJ2-3; V gene: TRBV7-8; D gene: TRBD2
CDR3 protein: CASSLKGMNTEAFF; CDR3 DNA: TGTGCCAGCAGTCTTAAGGGAATGAACACTGAAGCTTTCTTT; clone size: NA; J gene: TRBJ1-1; V gene: TRBV2; D gene: NA
CDR3 protein: CASSERLAGGLPDTQYF; CDR3 DNA: TGCGCCAGCAGTGAAAGACTAGCGGGAGGGCTCCCAGATACGCAGTATTTT; clone size: NA; J gene: TRBJ2-3; V gene: TRBV10-2; D gene: TRBD2
CDR3 protein: CASSPPDRVNTEAFF; CDR3 DNA: TGTGCCAGCAGCCCCCCGGACAGGGTGAACACTGAAGCTTTCTTT; clone size: NA; J gene: TRBJ1-1; V gene: TRBV6-5; D gene: TRBD1
CDR3 protein: CASSLREVGGKKRLRHIQPQHF; CDR3 DNA: TGTGCCAGCAGCTTAAGAGAGGTCGGGGGGAAGAAGCGGCTTCGTCACATTCAGCCCCAGCATTTT; clone size: NA; J gene: TRBJ1-5; V gene: TRBV7-3; D gene: NA
CDR3 protein: CASSLGDSPLHF; CDR3 DNA: TGTGCCAGCAGCTTAGGAGATTCACCCCTCCACTTT; clone size: few; J gene: TRBJ1-6; V gene: TRBV7-2; D gene: NA
CDR3 protein: CASRTSSYNEQFF; CDR3 DNA: TGTGCCAGCAGGACCAGCTCCTACAATGAGCAGTTCTTC; clone size: few; J gene: TRBJ2-1; V gene: TRBV12-3/TRBV12-4; D gene: NA
CDR3 protein: CASSGGPPRGTEAFF; CDR3 DNA: TGTGCCAGCAGCGGCGGACCTCCCAGGGGCACTGAAGCTTTCTTT; clone size: NA; J gene: TRBJ1-1; V gene: TRBV6-5; D gene: NA
CDR3 protein: CATSRAGTNTEAFF; CDR3 DNA: TGTGCCACCAGCAGAGCGGGGACAAACACTGAAGCTTTCTTT; clone size: NA; J gene: TRBJ1-1; V gene: TRBV15; D gene: NA
CDR3 protein: CASSLDNSGNTIYF; CDR3 DNA: TGTGCCAGCAGCTTAGATAACTCTGGAAACACCATATATTTT; clone size: NA; J gene: TRBJ1-3; V gene: TRBV7-6; D gene: NA
CDR3 protein: CASSLDPGLAVEETQYF; CDR3 DNA: TGCGCCAGCAGCTTGGATCCGGGACTAGCGGTAGAAGAGACCCAGTACTTC; clone size: once; J gene: TRBJ2-5; V gene: TRBV5-1; D gene: TRBD2
CDR3 protein: CASSIGLAGNGVEQYF; CDR3 DNA: TGTGCCAGTAGTATAGGACTTGCCGGGAATGGGGTCGAGCAGTACTTC; clone size: NA; J gene: TRBJ2-7; V gene: TRBV19; D gene: NA
CDR3 protein: CAWSHRDFGEQYF; CDR3 DNA: TGTGCCTGGAGTCACAGGGACTTTGGCGAGCAGTACTTC; clone size: NA; J gene: TRBJ2-7; V gene: TRBV30; D gene: NA
CDR3 protein: CASSWGSLSSGNTIYF; CDR3 DNA: TGTGCCAGCAGCTGGGGCAGTTTAAGCTCTGGAAACACCATATATTTT; clone size: NA; J gene: TRBJ1-3; V gene: TRBV11-2; D gene: NA
CDR3 protein: CASRYQAQGSEAFF; CDR3 DNA: TGTGCCAGCAGGTACCAGGCCCAGGGGAGTGAAGCTTTCTTT; clone size: few; J gene: TRBJ1-1; V gene: TRBV7-2; D gene: NA
CDR3 protein: CASRYTDNSNQPQHF; CDR3 DNA: TGTGCCAGTAGATACACGGACAATAGCAATCAGCCCCAGCATTTT; clone size: NA; J gene: TRBJ1-5; V gene: TRBV19; D gene: NA
CDR3 protein: CASSAGGGETQYF; CDR3 DNA: TGTGCCAGCAGTGCCGGCGGGGGGGAGACCCAGTACTTC; clone size: NA; J gene: TRBJ2-5; V gene: TRBV25-1; D gene: TRBD2
CDR3 protein: CASSRGGDNEQFF; CDR3 DNA: TGTGCCAGCTCTAGGGGGGGGGACAATGAGCAGTTCTTC; clone size: NA; J gene: TRBJ2-1; V gene: TRBV27; D gene: NA
CDR3 protein: CASSFMDTGELFF; CDR3 DNA: TGTGCCAGCAGCTTCATGGACACCGGGGAGCTGTTTTTT; clone size: NA; J gene: TRBJ2-2; V gene: TRBV3-1/TRBV3-2; D gene: NA
CDR3 protein: CASSLSQDTGELFF; CDR3 DNA: TGCGCCAGCAGCCTATCGCAGGACACCGGGGAGCTGTTTTTT; clone size: once; J gene: TRBJ2-2; V gene: TRBV5-1; D gene: NA
CDR3 protein: CASSDSHTEAFF; CDR3 DNA: TGTGCCAGCAGTGACTCCCACACTGAAGCTTTCTTT; clone size: NA; J gene: TRBJ1-1; V gene: TRBV12-3/TRBV12-4; D gene: NA
CDR3 protein: CASSLRPRVSNQPQHF; CDR3 DNA: TGTGCCAGCAGTCTCAGACCAAGGGTTAGCAATCAGCCCCAGCATTTT; clone size: NA; J gene: TRBJ1-5; V gene: TRBV7-8; D gene: NA
CDR3 protein: CASRRGRDRGLSDGYTF; CDR3 DNA: TGTGCCAGCAGACGGGGCCGGGACAGGGGACTCAGTGATGGCTACACCTTC; clone size: NA; J gene: TRBJ1-2; V gene: TRBV11-2; D gene: TRBD1
CDR3 protein: CASSVVGTDNYGYTF; CDR3 DNA: TGTGCCAGCAGCGTAGTAGGGACTGATAACTATGGCTACACCTTC; clone size: NA; J gene: TRBJ1-2; V gene: TRBV9; D gene: NA
CDR3 protein: CASSSSHETQYF; CDR3 DNA: TGTGCCAGCAGCTCCTCTCATGAGACCCAGTACTTC; clone size: NA; J gene: TRBJ2-5; V gene: TRBV7-6; D gene: NA